The sequence of this TCR beta chain was determined in a study of shared clonotypes between healthy human individuals. The overall study: Donors consisted of two women and three men between 18 and 49. The study, taken as a whole, reports: Donors were few, which limited the genetic and exposure-history diversity represented.

CDR1 MGHRA and CDR2 YSYEKL come from the germline V gene. The CDR3 totals 15 residues. V shed 1 base, J shed 0 bases, and the junction held 1 base outside the gene matches. With respect to this clone: Its antigen is not known. The sample carries other DNA sequences with the same CDR3.

The deep-level immunoSEQ assay was used. For each subset, genomic DNA was distributed in equal portions over several immunoSEQ plates. Generated by immunoSEQ multiplex PCR, the TCRdb table keeps only in-frame clones and is missing some. The table includes 550,000 to 750,000 clones, roughly 94% detected once. Naive CD8 cells lacked CD45RO and underwent positive selection for CCR7, leaving out terminally differentiated effector memory CD45RA+ cells. Sequencing input: naive CD8+ T cells sorted from blood. The sequence came from a man aged 30 to 39 in good health. This sequence joins TRBV4-1 and TRBJ2-7, with TRBD2 matching over 9 bases. The CDR3 here is CASSQGLAASYEQYF. The CDR3 DNA is TGCGCCAGCAGCCAAGGACTAGCGGCCTCCTACGAGCAGTACTTC.